The entry below describes one T cell receptor beta chain. Per the original methods: Reference gene primer amplification gave nucleated cell count estimates. Profiled with immunoSEQ multiplex PCR; TCRdb holds only in-frame clones, not every one. That table furnishes V, J and clone size, whereas the DNA furnished D and trimming. The repertoire holds over 200,000 clones, with 88% as singletons. These data belong to a study of blood T cell repertoires in COVID-19. Overall study: The United States, Italy and Spain were the sources of the acute and convalescent COVID-19 samples. PBMCs, B-cell-depleted T cells, or T cells provided the cDNA or gDNA that made up the material.

This CDR3 contains 15 residues. The chain joins TRBV21-1 to TRBJ1-5; the tabulated D call, TRBD1, remains unverified against the DNA. TRBV21-1 is labeled a pseudogene. The receptor was derived from an older woman with acute or convalescent COVID-19. The material sequenced was peripheral blood. DNA of the CDR3: TGTGCCAGCAGCAAAGCCGTAGGGGTCGTTCAGCCCCAGCATTTT. This gives the protein CASSKAVGVVQPQHF.